Listed below are T cell receptor beta chains from one sample, sequenced in a study of naive and memory T cell subsets. Via MiXCR, TCRdb re-called the UMI-ligation and nested PCR reads, giving one row per CDR3 protein. The table has under 150,000 distinct CDR3 sequences, approximately 21% seen once. Sequenced: naive CD8+ T cells from blood. These receptors came from a human donor in good health. Each CDR3 is given with its conserved first and last residue. The D gene is left open where the match is weak. The listing skips clone size in some rows; elsewhere it reads once, few, many or a size class.

j_call v_call d_call clone_size cdr3_nt cdr3_aa
TRBJ1-2 TRBV4-1 . . TGCGCCAGCAGCCAAGGAGAACGGTCGGTTGGCTACACCTTC CASSQGERSVGYTF
TRBJ2-5 TRBV15 . . TGTGCCACCAGCACGAAACCTAGGGAGGTTGAGACCCAGTACTTC CATSTKPREVETQYF
TRBJ1-5 TRBV4-3 . . TGCGCCAGCAGCCAAAGTCGGTGGGACAATCAGCCCCAGCATTTT CASSQSRWDNQPQHF
TRBJ2-7 TRBV7-9 . . TGTGCCAGCAGCTTCCCAATTGAGAGGCCGGAATCGAGCTCCTACGAGCAGTACTTC CASSFPIERPESSSYEQYF
TRBJ1-4 TRBV5-6 . . TGTGCCAGCAGCACTTCCGACGGAACCGTCCTCAATGAAAAACTGTTTTTT CASSTSDGTVLNEKLFF
TRBJ2-1 TRBV28 TRBD2 few TGTGCCAGCAGATCAGCGGGAGTCGTGGAGCAGTTCTTC CASRSAGVVEQFF
TRBJ2-1 TRBV5-1 TRBD2 . TGCGCCAGCAGCTTGGTGCTAGCGGGTTCCTACAATGAGCAGTTCTTC CASSLVLAGSYNEQFF
TRBJ2-7 TRBV29-1 . . TGCAGCGTAGATCTACAAGGGGCCCCCTACGAGCAGTACTTC CSVDLQGAPYEQYF
TRBJ2-5 TRBV6-5 . . TGTGCCAGCAAAACCTTCCGTGGCCCTGGAGAGACCCAGTACTTC CASKTFRGPGETQYF
TRBJ1-1 TRBV29-1 . few TGCAGCGTCCACAGGGATGCGAACACTGAAGCTTTCTTT CSVHRDANTEAFF
TRBJ2-7 TRBV2 TRBD1 few TGTGCCAGCAGAGAATTCCCGGAACAGGGGAATTACGAGCAGTACTTC CASREFPEQGNYEQYF
TRBJ1-4 TRBV11-2 . . TGTGCCAGCAGCTTAGGGAGGGCCCGTCGAGACGAAAAACTGTTTTTT CASSLGRARRDEKLFF
TRBJ2-7 TRBV29-1 . many TGCAGCGTTGTGACTCACGGATCCTCCTACGAGCAGTACTTC CSVVTHGSSYEQYF
TRBJ2-1 TRBV12-3/TRBV12-4 TRBD2 . TGTGCCAGCACCGCCGGGGGGGTCCGGGACCATGAGCAGTTCTTC CASTAGGVRDHEQFF
TRBJ1-1 TRBV4-3 TRBD1 few TGCGCCAGCAGCCCGGGACAGGGGACTGAAGCTTTCTTT CASSPGQGTEAFF
TRBJ2-1 TRBV13 . . TGTGCCAGCAGCTCCACCCCGGGGGAAACCTACAATGAGCAGTTCTTC CASSSTPGETYNEQFF
TRBJ2-7 TRBV5-4 . many TGTGCCAGCAGCTTTGATATCTACGAGCAGTACTTC CASSFDIYEQYF
TRBJ2-7 TRBV5-1 . . TGCGCCAGCAGCTTGGAGAGACCACAGGGCGGTGACGAGCAGTACTTC CASSLERPQGGDEQYF
TRBJ1-2 TRBV10-2 . . TGCGCCAGCAGTGTTGGAAGCGAACAGGCTAACTATGGCTACACCTTC CASSVGSEQANYGYTF
TRBJ1-5 TRBV6-2/TRBV6-3 . few TGTGCCAGCAGTTACGGGGCAAGCAATCAGCCCCAGCATTTT CASSYGASNQPQHF
TRBJ2-7 TRBV5-1 TRBD2 . TGCGCCAGCAGCCCTTCGGGACTAGCGGGAACCTACGAGCAGTACTTC CASSPSGLAGTYEQYF
TRBJ2-5 TRBV3-1 . many TGTGCCAGCAGCCAAGATCCGGCGGGGCAAGAGACCCAGTACTTC CASSQDPAGQETQYF
TRBJ2-7 TRBV9 TRBD2 few TGTGCCAGCAGCGTAGCTGGCAGCGGGAGGGCCTACGAGCAGTACTTC CASSVAGSGRAYEQYF
TRBJ2-2 TRBV12-3/TRBV12-4 TRBD1 many TGTGCCAGCAGCTCCGGGACAGGAGGCACCGGGGAGCTGTTTTTT CASSSGTGGTGELFF
TRBJ1-5 TRBV27 . few TGTGCCAGCAGCGGAACCACAGGTCCGGGGCCCCAGCATTTT CASSGTTGPGPQHF
TRBJ2-3 TRBV5-1 . . TGCGCCAGCAGCGTACTCGACAGCGTAGCGCCAGATACGCAGTATTTT CASSVLDSVAPDTQYF
TRBJ1-1 TRBV27 . few TGTGCCAGCAGTTGGGGTGGCAGCACTGAAGCTTTCTTT CASSWGGSTEAFF
TRBJ2-1 TRBV7-6 . . TGTGCCAGCAGCTTAGAGAACCTACCTAATGAGCAGTTCTTC CASSLENLPNEQFF
TRBJ2-7 TRBV28 . few TGTGCCAGCAGCCGCCCCTGGACTACTTCCTCCTACGAGCAGTACTTC CASSRPWTTSSYEQYF
TRBJ2-7 TRBV4-1 . few TGCGCCAGCAGCCAAGAGTCAGGGTTCGATGAGCAGTACTTC CASSQESGFDEQYF
TRBJ2-2 TRBV29-1 . few TGCAGCGTTGGGGCAGGGGAGGCCGGGGAGCTGTTTTTT CSVGAGEAGELFF
TRBJ2-1 TRBV24-1 TRBD2 . TGTGCCACCAGTGTCTCGACTAGCATGCATGAGCAGTTCTTC CATSVSTSMHEQFF
TRBJ2-7 TRBV10-3 . few TGTGCCATCAGTGTAGACAGGACAACCTACGAGCAGTACTTC CAISVDRTTYEQYF
TRBJ1-1 TRBV9 . . TGTGCCAGCAGCGTCCACACAGGGAACACTGAAGCTTTCTTT CASSVHTGNTEAFF
TRBJ1-3 TRBV9 TRBD1 few TGTGCCAGCAGCGAGGGGGCACTCGGAAACACCATATATTTT CASSEGALGNTIYF
TRBJ2-7 TRBV12-3/TRBV12-4 . few TGTGCCAGCAGTTTTGTGTCAGGGCCCGAGCAGTACTTC CASSFVSGPEQYF
TRBJ2-3 TRBV7-8 . . TGTGCCAGCAGCTTATCAGGGGCTTCCTTAGATACGCAGTATTTT CASSLSGASLDTQYF
TRBJ2-5 TRBV7-9 TRBD2 few TGTGCCAGCAGCCCCTTAACGGGAGGGCCTCAGGAGACCCAGTACTTC CASSPLTGGPQETQYF
TRBJ2-7 TRBV6-1 TRBD2 . TGTGCCAGCAGCTGGACTAGCAGTGCCTACGAGCAGTACTTC CASSWTSSAYEQYF
TRBJ2-1 TRBV5-1 . . TGCGCCAGCAGCTTGTACGATATACTATACAATGAGCAGTTCTTC CASSLYDILYNEQFF
TRBJ2-3 TRBV20-1 TRBD1 . TGCAGTGCCAGAGGTGGACAGGGCCCAGATACGCAGTATTTT CSARGGQGPDTQYF
TRBJ2-7 TRBV6-1 TRBD1 . TGTGCCAGCAGTGAATCGACAGGGCGATCCTACGAGCAGTACTTC CASSESTGRSYEQYF
TRBJ1-4 TRBV28 . few TGTGCCAGCAGTTCGCCCCGGGGGGATGAAAAACTGTTTTTT CASSSPRGDEKLFF
TRBJ2-7 TRBV14 . few TGTGCCAGCAGCCAAGGGGGACGGGGCTACGAGCAGTACTTC CASSQGGRGYEQYF
TRBJ2-2 TRBV28 TRBD1 many TGTGCCAGCAGTTTATATGGTCAGGGGGCTGGCGGGGAGCTGTTTTTT CASSLYGQGAGGELFF
TRBJ2-3 TRBV27 . few TGTGCCAGCAGTTCAGAGAACACAGATACGCAGTATTTT CASSSENTDTQYF
TRBJ1-2 TRBV6-5 . . TGTGCCAGCAGTACTCCAGGGTACGGCTATGGCTACACCTTC CASSTPGYGYGYTF
TRBJ2-7 TRBV19 . . TGTGCCAGTAGTATAGCTGGATACGAGCAGTACTTC CASSIAGYEQYF
TRBJ1-5 TRBV20-1 TRBD1 few TGCAGTGCTAGAGATAACAGGGGGCCTCCTTATAGCAATCAGCCCCAGCATTTT CSARDNRGPPYSNQPQHF
TRBJ2-7 TRBV30 TRBD2 few TGTGCCTGGAGGACTAGCGGAACCTACGAGCAGTACTTC CAWRTSGTYEQYF
TRBJ2-1 TRBV27 TRBD2 few TGTGCCAGCAGTCCAGGACTAGCGGGAGGGCCGGGAAATGAGCAGTTCTTC CASSPGLAGGPGNEQFF